This paragraph covers one TCR beta chain sequence. This sample was included in a study of T cell changes during pregnancy in multiple sclerosis. Profiling relied on immunoSEQ multiplex PCR, and the TCRdb table lists in-frame clones only, not all of them. Of approximately 100,000 clones in the sample, over 85% were seen once. The input for sequencing was peripheral blood, taken in the second trimester of pregnancy. This TCR was sampled from a female donor with multiple sclerosis, enrolled in a pregnancy study.

The DNA for the CDR3 is TGTGCCAGCAGTCCATCGCGGGGCATCTCTAGCACAGATACGCAGTATTTT. Protein product: CASSPSRGISSTDTQYF. The chain joins TRBV27 to TRBJ2-3; a weak D match, TRBD2 (6 bases). The CDR3 totals 17 residues. V lost 5 bases, J lost 0 bases, and 18 bases lay in between. CDR1 is MNHEY, CDR2 SMNVEV, per germline (reference sequence).